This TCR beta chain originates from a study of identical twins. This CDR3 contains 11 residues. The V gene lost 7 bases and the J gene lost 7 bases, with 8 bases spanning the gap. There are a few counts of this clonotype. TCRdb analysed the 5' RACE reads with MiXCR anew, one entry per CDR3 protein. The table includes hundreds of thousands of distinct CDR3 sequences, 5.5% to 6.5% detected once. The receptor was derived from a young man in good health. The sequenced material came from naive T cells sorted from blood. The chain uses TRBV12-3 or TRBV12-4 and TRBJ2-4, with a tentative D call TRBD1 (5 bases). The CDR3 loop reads CASTSGNIQYF. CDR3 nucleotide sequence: TGTGCCAGCACCTCAGGGAACATTCAGTACTTC.